Described below is a single TCR beta chain sequence and its context. Its antigen is unidentified. Some clones are missing from TCRdb's copy, which holds only in-frame ones; the method was immunoSEQ multiplex PCR. Of around 2,000,000 clones listed, roughly 91% are singletons. The entry originates in a study of shared clonotypes between healthy human individuals. Study in general: Each donor contributed plates that comprised three CD4 naive, three CD4 memory, two CD8 naive and one CD8 memory. Study conclusions and caveats: Compared with clonotypes that all four donors shared, non-shared clonotypes had lower generation probabilities.

CD8 cells classed as naive were CD45RO-negative and positively selected for CCR7, excluding terminally differentiated effector memory CD45RA+ cells. The receptor was isolated from a man aged 18 to 30 in good health. Some clones in this sample may be carry-over from other donors' samples. Input material: naive CD8+ T cells from PBMCs.

The CDR3 reads CASSPSVLRREGTDTQYF. CDR3 in DNA: TGTGCCAGCAGCCCGTCCGTCCTACGGCGGGAGGGAACAGATACGCAGTATTTT. The rearrangement links TRBV7-9 to TRBJ2-3; 9 nucleotides line up with TRBD2. The trim removed 5 bases at V and 3 bases at J, leaving 15 bases unmatched. Germline lookup yields CDR1 SEHNR and CDR2 FQNEAQ (reference sequence). This CDR3 contains 18 residues.